This T cell receptor (beta chain) was profiled in a study of T-cell memory formation after mild COVID-19. Study details: The TCR clusters were mostly specific to one donor. Broader study findings: Chiefly within CM and EM were the contracting CD4+ clones; CD8+ ones were within EMRA. Some responding clones appeared in pre-infection memory, suggesting cross-reactive memory joined.

Constant-segment primers served in 5'RACE that generated TCR alpha and TCR beta cDNA libraries bearing sample barcodes and UMIs. One entry per CDR3 protein, called by TCRdb with MiXCR from the 5' RACE reads. The top ten clones hold under 15% of a sample with roughly 350,000 distinct CDR3 sequences, around 21% of them seen once. CDR3 size: 15 residues. Trimming removed 5 bases at V and 7 bases at J, with 17 bases between. This clonotype was seen a handful of times. Its specificity is unknown. Sequencing input: PBMCs or a T cell subset sorted from them (not recorded which). The TCR originated in an adult woman who had mild COVID-19 (a few samples of this study predate the infection). Cell type and time point are not known. The chain carries TRBV12-3 or TRBV12-4 and TRBJ2-2, with a tentative D call TRBD2 (6 bases). CDR3 bases: TGTGCCAGCAGTGTTCTCGGGAGATCGGGCGGGGAGCTGTTTTTT. It encodes CASSVLGRSGGELFF.